This passage covers 6 T cell receptor beta chains from one sample sequenced in a study of shared clonotypes between healthy human individuals. Sequenced by immunoSEQ multiplex PCR; TCRdb stores in-frame clones only, minus some. Of about 500,000 clones in the sample, more than 70% are singletons; the top ten hold 12%. Sequenced: PBMCs. The receptors come from a woman between 40 and 55 years old in good health. Some clones in this sample may be carry-over from other donors' samples.

As to this clone: This likely stems from a read error, as it lies one base from a far larger clone. J is TRBJ2-5 and V is TRBV12-5; tentative D call: TRBD1 (6 bases). The CDR3 covers 13 residues. Per germline, CDR1 LGHNT and CDR2 FRNRAP. CDR3 amino acids: CASSFGGRETQYF. CDR3 nucleotides: TGTGCTAGTAGTTTTGGGGGCCGGGAGACCCAGTACTTC.

The rearrangement links TRBV15 to TRBJ2-1, with D possibly called TRBD1 or TRBD2 (5 bases each). Trimming shortened V by 4 bases and J by 0 bases, and 10 bases separated the two germline ends. CDR1 is LNHNV, CDR2 YYDKDF, per germline (reference sequence). The length of the CDR3 is 15 residues. CDR3 in amino acids: CATSKGRLSYNEQFF. DNA for the CDR3: TGTGCCACCAGCAAGGGACGCCTCTCCTACAATGAGCAGTTCTTC.

This chain joins TRBV5-4 and TRBJ2-7; TRBD1 or TRBD2 may be the D gene (5 bases each). Germline V gene lookup returns CDR1 SGHNT and CDR2 YYREEE (reference sequence). This CDR3 has 16 amino acids. Trimming cost V 3 bases and J 2 bases, with 18 bases left between them. CDR3 amino acids: CASSSQSGTTTYEQYF. The CDR3 nucleotides are TGTGCCAGCAGCTCACAGTCCGGGACGACAACCTACGAGCAGTACTTC.

Remarks on this clone: Only one base separates this from a far larger clonotype, so it likely reflects a read error. The CDR3 DNA sequence: TGCGCCAGCAGGAAAGGACAGGGATGGGACACCATGTATTTT. This codes for CASRKGQGWDTMYF. The chain is built from TRBV10-2 and TRBJ1-3; 8 bases align to TRBD1. This CDR3 is 14 amino acids long. The germline V gene encodes CDR1 WSHSY and CDR2 SAAADI.

There are a few counts of this clone. V is TRBV19 and J is TRBJ2-2; 9 nucleotides match TRBD2. Trimming took 5 bases from V and 4 from J; bases not matched to a gene: 5. The CDR3 sequence is 15 residues long. Germline lookup yields CDR1 LNHDA and CDR2 SQIVND (reference sequence). Written as DNA, the CDR3 is TGTGCCAGTAGTTCACTAGCGGGCTTCACCGGGGAGCTGTTTTTT. It specifies CASSSLAGFTGELFF.

This clone occurred a few times. V is TRBV18 and J is TRBJ2-7; D might be TRBD2 (5 bases). V was cut by 2 bases and J by 0 bases, with 14 bases left in between. In germline, CDR1 is KGHSH, CDR2 LQKENI. The CDR3 has 16 residues. The CDR3 loop reads CASSPDEGWSSYEQYF. The CDR3 DNA reads as TGTGCCAGCTCACCAGATGAGGGCTGGAGCTCCTACGAGCAGTACTTC.